This T cell receptor beta chain was captured in a study of T cell repertoires in cytomegalovirus infection. Study-wide results and caveats: Within the response measured ex vivo, HLA-C-restricted CMV-specific TCR beta clonotypes were dominant.

This clonotype was seen a few times. Its antigen is as yet unknown. The CDR3 contains 11 residues. Germline V lookup: CDR1 MGHRA, CDR2 YSYEKL. Between the trimmed V and J ends, which lost 1 base and 5 bases, there was a span of 3 bases. TCRdb re-called the reads through MiXCR, storing one row per CDR3 protein. Of 200,000 or so distinct CDR3 sequences listed, 35% to 40% are singletons. The specimen was CD8+ T cells from cultured PBMCs, collected from culture after CMV antigen stimulation. The TCR comes from a human donor in good health (CMV status not recorded). Some clones in this sample may be carry-over from other donors' samples. The rearrangement uses TRBV4-1 and TRBJ2-7; D unclear. Written as DNA, the CDR3 is TGCGCCAGCAGCCAAGGAGACGAGCAGTACTTC. Translating it yields CASSQGDEQYF.